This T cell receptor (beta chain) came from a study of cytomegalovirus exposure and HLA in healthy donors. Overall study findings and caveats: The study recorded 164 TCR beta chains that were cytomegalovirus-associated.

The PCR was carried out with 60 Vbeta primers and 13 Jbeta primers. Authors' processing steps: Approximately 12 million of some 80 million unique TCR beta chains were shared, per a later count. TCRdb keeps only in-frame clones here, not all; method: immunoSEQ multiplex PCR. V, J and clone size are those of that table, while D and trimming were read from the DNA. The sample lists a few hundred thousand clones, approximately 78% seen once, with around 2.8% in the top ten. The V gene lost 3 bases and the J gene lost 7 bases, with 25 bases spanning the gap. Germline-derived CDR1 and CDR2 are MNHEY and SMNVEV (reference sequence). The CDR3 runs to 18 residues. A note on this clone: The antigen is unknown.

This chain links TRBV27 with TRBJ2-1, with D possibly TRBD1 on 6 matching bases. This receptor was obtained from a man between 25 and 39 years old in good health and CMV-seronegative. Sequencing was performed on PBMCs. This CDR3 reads CASSFNRGRRLGANEQFF. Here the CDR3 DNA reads TGTGCCAGCAGTTTCAACCGGGGCAGGCGGTTGGGGGCTAATGAGCAGTTCTTC.